This T cell receptor (beta chain) was documented in a study of cytomegalovirus exposure and HLA in healthy donors. Study details: An early release of data contained about 85 million unique TCRs, which came from HLA-typed donors.

This clone was counted a few times. What it binds is not known. PCR employed 60 Vbeta and 13 Jbeta primers. The protocol was immunoSEQ multiplex PCR, while the TCRdb copy is restricted to in-frame clones and leaves out a portion. This table has under 200,000 clones, almost 80% appearing once. Study findings and constraints: The CMV antigen specificity of a few CMV-associated chains was confirmed through in vitro analysis.

The sequenced material came from PBMCs. The origin of this receptor is a woman aged 50 to 65 in good health and CMV-seronegative.

The CDR3 region has the DNA TGTGCCAGCAGCTTATTGAGCAGGGGGCTTAAAGCTTTCTTT. Protein product: CASSLLSRGLKAFF. The genes are TRBV11-2 and TRBJ1-1; 8 bases are a match to TRBD1. This CDR3 contains 14 residues. The V gene's germline CDR1 is SGHAT and CDR2 FQNNGV. The V segment lost 2 bases and the J segment 9 bases; nucleotides outside the gene matches: 8.